This is a list of T cell receptor beta chains from one sample in a study of cytomegalovirus exposure and HLA in healthy donors. Sequencing was performed with immunoSEQ multiplex PCR; in TCRdb, only in-frame clones are kept and a portion is missing. Of about 300,000 clones in the sample, 86% were seen once. What was sequenced was PBMCs. These TCRs come from a man between 35 and 55 years old in good health and CMV-seropositive. Both conserved end residues are part of each CDR3. Fields, in order: J gene, V gene, clone size, D gene, CDR3 protein, CDR3 DNA. The D gene is left open where the match is weak. For some rows the clone size is stated as once, few or many, or as a class when expanded; others skip it.

>TRBJ1-5|TRBV6-5|.|.
CASSYSQGSNQPQHF
TGCGCCAGCAGTTACTCGCAGGGGAGCAATCAGCCCCAGCATTTT
>TRBJ1-1|TRBV9|once|.
CASSAGGAWTEAFF
TGTGCCAGCAGCGCGGGGGGCGCTTGGACTGAAGCTTTCTTT
>TRBJ2-1|TRBV4-1|few|.
CASSRVGLRAYNEQFF
TGCGCCAGCAGCCGAGTGGGACTTCGGGCCTACAATGAGCAGTTCTTC
>TRBJ2-7|TRBV30|.|TRBD2
CAWMGGYEQYF
TGTGCCTGGATGGGGGGGTACGAGCAGTACTTC
>TRBJ2-1|TRBV5-1|.|TRBD2
CASSLVAGGPNEQFF
TGCGCCAGCAGCTTGGTAGCGGGAGGCCCCAATGAGCAGTTCTTC
>TRBJ1-1|TRBV5-1|.|.
CASSEPDSHTEAFF
TGCGCCAGCAGCGAACCGGACAGCCACACTGAAGCTTTCTTT
>TRBJ2-2|TRBV6-5|.|TRBD1
CASSYDRGLAGELFF
TGTGCCAGCAGTTATGACAGGGGGCTCGCCGGGGAGCTGTTTTTT
>TRBJ2-2|TRBV6-4|.|TRBD1
CASSEGTGNTGELFF
TGTGCCAGCAGTGAAGGGACAGGTAACACCGGGGAGCTGTTTTTT
>TRBJ1-2|TRBV27|.|.
CASSVRRGNYGYTF
TGTGCCAGCAGCGTCAGGCGGGGTAACTATGGCTACACCTTC
>TRBJ1-5|TRBV12-5|.|TRBD1
CASVLRIGTAGQGPQHF
TGTGCTAGTGTCCTTCGGATAGGGACGGCTGGACAGGGACCCCAGCATTTT
>TRBJ1-1|TRBV4-1|few|.
CASSQVGGRAFF
TGCGCCAGCAGCCAAGTAGGTGGGCGAGCTTTCTTT
>TRBJ1-1|TRBV6-5|.|TRBD1
CASSYSGTDNTEAFF
TGTGCCAGCAGTTACTCCGGGACAGATAACACTGAAGCTTTCTTT
>TRBJ2-3|TRBV5-4|.|.
CASSLRADTQYF
TGTGCCAGCAGCTTGAGAGCAGATACGCAGTATTTT
>TRBJ2-3|TRBV28|.|.
CASSSTGFVGTDTQYF
TGTGCCAGCAGTTCGACCGGGTTTGTAGGCACAGATACGCAGTATTTT
>TRBJ2-2|TRBV2|.|TRBD2
CASSEMGLAGANTGELFF
TGTGCCAGCAGTGAAATGGGCTTAGCGGGAGCGAACACCGGGGAGCTGTTTTTT
>TRBJ1-1|TRBV7-9|.|TRBD1
CASSLGRDRWNTEAFF
TGTGCCAGCAGCTTAGGGCGGGACAGATGGAACACTGAAGCTTTCTTT
>TRBJ2-1|TRBV9|.|TRBD2
CASSVDGGAYNEQFF
TGTGCCAGCAGCGTAGACGGGGGGGCCTACAATGAGCAGTTCTTC
>TRBJ2-2|TRBV28|.|TRBD1
CASSNRQGPGELFF
TGTGCCAGCAGTAACCGACAGGGGCCCGGGGAGCTGTTTTTT
>TRBJ1-4|TRBV18|.|TRBD1
CASSRDRATNEKLFF
TGTGCCAGCTCACGGGACAGGGCAACTAATGAAAAACTGTTTTTT
>TRBJ1-5|TRBV27|.|TRBD1
CASSLGTGANQPQHF
TGTGCCAGCAGTTTAGGGACAGGGGCCAATCAGCCCCAGCATTTT
>TRBJ2-7|TRBV28|once|TRBD1
CASSLRGQGSYEQYF
TGTGCCAGCAGTTTAAGGGGGCAGGGATCCTACGAGCAGTACTTC
>TRBJ2-2|TRBV27|.|.
CASSANQGRNTGELFF
TGTGCCAGCAGTGCCAACCAGGGGAGGAACACCGGGGAGCTGTTTTTT
>TRBJ2-1|TRBV11-3|.|.
CASSCASKLSSYNEQFF
TGTGCCAGCAGCTGTGCTAGCAAGCTTAGCTCCTACAATGAGCAGTTCTTC
>TRBJ2-5|TRBV5-1|.|.
CASSFDQETQYF
TGCGCCAGCAGCTTCGACCAAGAGACCCAGTACTTC
>TRBJ1-1|TRBV4-1|few|.
CASSHGGSEAFF
TGCGCCAGCAGCCACGGCGGTTCTGAAGCTTTCTTT
>TRBJ2-1|TRBV18|.|.
CASFGLQRGEQFF
TGTGCCAGCTTCGGGCTACAACGGGGTGAGCAGTTCTTC
>TRBJ1-5|TRBV7-2|.|.
CASSFSGFGNQPQHF
TGTGCCAGCAGCTTTTCCGGGTTTGGCAATCAGCCCCAGCATTTT
>TRBJ2-3|TRBV18|.|TRBD2
CASSPGETSGRAMYF
TGTGCCAGCTCACCAGGAGAGACTAGCGGGAGGGCCATGTATTTT
>TRBJ2-7|TRBV28|.|.
CASSRWGLYEQYF
TGTGCCAGCAGTCGTTGGGGCCTGTACGAGCAGTACTTC